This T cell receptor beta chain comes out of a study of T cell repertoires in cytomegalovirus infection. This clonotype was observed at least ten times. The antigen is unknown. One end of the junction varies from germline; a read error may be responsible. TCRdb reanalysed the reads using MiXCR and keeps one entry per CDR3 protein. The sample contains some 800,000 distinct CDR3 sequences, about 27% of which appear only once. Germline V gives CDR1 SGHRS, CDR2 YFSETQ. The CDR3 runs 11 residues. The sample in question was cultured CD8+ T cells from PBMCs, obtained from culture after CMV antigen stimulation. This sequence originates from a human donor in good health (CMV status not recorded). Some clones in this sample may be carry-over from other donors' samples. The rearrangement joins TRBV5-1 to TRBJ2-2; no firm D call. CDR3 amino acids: CASSSAGELFF. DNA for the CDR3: TGTGCCAGCAGTTCTGCCGGGGAGCTGTTTTTT.